These 25 T cell receptor beta chains originate from one sample sequenced in a study of PD-L1 blockade in urothelial cancer. Time point in this sample: pretreatment peripheral blood. Sequenced by immunoSEQ multiplex PCR; TCRdb stores in-frame clones only, minus some. Counted here are 35,000 to 40,000 clones, roughly four fifths occurring once; the ten biggest clones make up roughly 7.1%. Sequencing was performed on PBMCs, taken around atezolizumab (anti-PD-L1) treatment. The receptors come from a man aged 60 to 69 with urothelial cancer.

The chain carries TRBV2 and TRBJ2-5; 7 bases are a match to TRBD1. The germline gives CDR1 SNHLY, CDR2 FYNNEI. CDR3 length equals 15 residues. V lost 2 bases to trimming and J lost 2 bases; unmatched junction nucleotides: 5. CDR3 DNA: TGTGCCAGCAGTGAACTCCCGGGACAGCAAGAGACCCAGTACTTC. Its protein is CASSELPGQQETQYF.

J is TRBJ2-2 and V is TRBV5-6; 7 bases are shared with TRBD2. CDR3 length: 16 residues. CDR1 and CDR2 from the germline V gene are SGHDT and YYEEEE. V dropped 4 bases and J dropped 1; count of bases not matched to a gene: 7. Written as DNA, the CDR3 is TGTGCCAGCAGCCCCGTCGGGGGGTTGAACACCGGGGAGCTGTTTTTT. It specifies CASSPVGGLNTGELFF. Using reference TRBV5-6 and TRBJ2-2 for the parts outside the CDR3, the full variable domain is DAGVTQSPTHLIKTRGQQVTLRCSPKSGHDTVSWYQQALGQGPQFIFQYYEEEERQRGNFPDRFSGHQFPNYSSELNVNALLLGDSALYLCASSPVGGLNTGELFFGEGSRLTVL.

The table lists this clone with a few counts. The genes are TRBV28 and TRBJ2-2; D possibly corresponds to TRBD1 (6 bases). V lost 3 bases, J lost 6 bases, and 20 bases lay in between. This CDR3 is built from 17 residues. CDR1 and CDR2 from the germline V gene are MDHEN and SYDVKM. The CDR3 DNA is TGTGCCAGCAGTTTTCACGCCGGCAGGGGTAAGGCCGGGGAGCTGTTTTTT. Protein product: CASSFHAGRGKAGELFF.

This clone was seen a handful of times. The chain is built from TRBV29-1 and TRBJ1-6; maybe TRBD1 (6 bases). The CDR3 extends over 13 amino acids. V was cut by 4 bases and J by 5 bases, with 9 bases left in between. Germline CDR1 SQVTM, CDR2 ANQGSEA. CDR3 sequence reads: CSVATGDNSPLHF. The CDR3, as DNA: TGCAGCGTTGCGACAGGCGATAATTCACCCCTCCACTTT.

The chain links TRBV28 to TRBJ1-4; D is possibly TRBD1 (5 bases). Deletions cut 4 bases from V and 0 bases from J, with 15 bases between. The germline CDR1 and CDR2 sequences are MDHEN and SYDVKM. The CDR3 has 17 amino acids. In DNA, the CDR3 is TGTGCCAGCAGTTGGGGTGGGGCTGTCGCAACTAATGAAAAACTGTTTTTT. Translation: CASSWGGAVATNEKLFF.

This rearrangement joins TRBV4-1 to TRBJ2-3, with unresolved D. Trimming removed 1 base at V and 4 bases at J, with 9 bases between. The CDR3 length is 14 residues. Looked up from germline, CDR1 is MGHRA and CDR2 is YSYEKL. The chain's CDR3 is CASSQGPGADTQYF. For the CDR3, the DNA is TGCGCCAGCAGCCAAGGACCAGGCGCAGATACGCAGTATTTT.

The chain carries TRBV4-1 and TRBJ2-3; D remains ambiguous. V was trimmed by 3 bases and J by 7 bases, leaving 11 bases between them. The CDR3 loop spans 13 amino acids. The germline gives CDR1 MGHRA, CDR2 YSYEKL. The CDR3 sequence: CASSQLLVNTQYF. CDR3 sequence (DNA): TGCGCCAGCAGCCAGTTATTAGTAAATACGCAGTATTTT.

The chain recombines TRBV5-1 with TRBJ1-2; D remains unclear. V was clipped by 1 base and J by 2 bases, with 9 bases between them. Germline loops: CDR1 SGHRS, CDR2 YFSETQ. The CDR3 covers 14 residues. The chain's CDR3 is CASSLTVSNYGYTF. Here the CDR3 DNA reads TGCGCCAGCAGCTTGACAGTCTCCAACTATGGCTACACCTTC. The whole variable domain, filled in from reference TRBV5-1 and TRBJ1-2, reads KAGVTQTPRYLIKTRGQQVTLSCSPISGHRSVSWYQQTPGQGLQFLFEYFSETQRNKGNFPGRFSGRQFSNSRSEMNVSTLELGDSALYLCASSLTVSNYGYTFGSGTRLTVV.

The chain has TRBV27 and TRBJ2-3; 8 bases align to TRBD2. V shed 5 bases, J shed 5 bases, and the junction held 9 bases outside the gene matches. This CDR3 region has 15 residues. In germline, CDR1 is MNHEY, CDR2 SMNVEV (reference sequence). CDR3 protein: CASSTPGGAIDTQYF. CDR3 DNA: TGTGCCAGCAGTACCCCCGGGGGGGCCATAGATACGCAGTATTTT.

In this sample, this clone turned up once. The J gene is TRBJ1-1, the V gene TRBV2; 8 positions agree with TRBD1. With 6 bases clipped from V and 1 base from J, the junction kept 7 bases outside the gene matches. CDR1 and CDR2 from the germline V gene are SNHLY and FYNNEI. The CDR3 totals 15 residues. CDR3: CASRGSGGANTEAFF. CDR3 DNA: TGTGCCAGCAGGGGATCAGGGGGCGCGAACACTGAAGCTTTCTTT.

This chain joins TRBV5-4 and TRBJ2-7, with 7 bases matching TRBD1. This CDR3 has 15 amino acids. Germline lookup yields CDR1 SGHNT and CDR2 YYREEE (reference sequence). The V segment lost 4 bases and the J segment 1 base; nucleotides outside the gene matches: 8. The CDR3: CASSLRQGGSYEQYF. In DNA form, the CDR3 reads TGTGCCAGCAGCCTTAGACAGGGTGGGTCCTACGAGCAGTACTTC.

This clone was detected once. The chain uses TRBV7-2 and TRBJ2-7; D is unclear. The germline V gene has CDR1 SGHTA and CDR2 FQGNSA. The CDR3 runs to 14 residues. The V end lost 2 bases, the J end lost 2 bases, and 10 bases lay between the germline ends. The CDR3 sequence is CASSLNAQTYEQYF. The CDR3 bases are TGTGCCAGCAGCTTAAACGCACAGACCTACGAGCAGTACTTC.

The chain couples TRBV4-1 to TRBJ2-7; D is perhaps TRBD1 (7 bases). The V gene lost 1 base and the J gene lost 3 bases, with 13 bases spanning the gap. The CDR3 totals 15 residues. Per the germline V gene, CDR1 is MGHRA and CDR2 is YSYEKL. This CDR3 is CASSQVWRGLYEQYF. The CDR3 nucleotides are TGCGCCAGCAGCCAAGTCTGGAGGGGGCTCTACGAGCAGTACTTC.

This clone is a singleton in its sample. This chain links TRBV2 with TRBJ2-1; 8 nucleotides align to TRBD2. Germline V gene sequence: CDR1 SNHLY, CDR2 FYNNEI. This CDR3 spans 13 amino acids. J gave up 12 bases and V 4 bases, and 8 bases lay outside the gene matches. CDR3 sequence reads: CASSAGGGGGQFF. The CDR3 DNA is TGTGCCAGCAGTGCGGGAGGGGGAGGTGGGCAGTTCTTC.

The chain couples TRBV5-1 to TRBJ2-5; 12 bases agree with TRBD1. The CDR3 contains 16 residues. V lost 0 bases to trimming and J lost 2 bases; unmatched junction nucleotides: 2. Germline V gives CDR1 SGHRS, CDR2 YFSETQ. The CDR3 sequence: CASSLGDRGQQETQYF. CDR3 coding DNA: TGCGCCAGCAGCTTGGGGGACAGGGGGCAACAAGAGACCCAGTACTTC.

The chain has TRBV7-2 and TRBJ2-5; weak D call: TRBD2 (6 bases). Trimming took 0 bases from V and 5 from J, leaving 10 bases between them. The CDR3 has 14 residues. CDR1 SGHTA and CDR2 FQGNSA come from the germline V gene. CDR3 nucleotide sequence: TGTGCCAGCAGCTTAGCGGAGGGTTGGGAGACCCAGTACTTC. This sequence encodes CASSLAEGWETQYF.

This rearrangement joins TRBV21-1 to TRBJ1-5. TRBV21-1 is classified as a pseudogene. The CDR3 length is 15 residues. CDR3 sequence (DNA): TGTGCCAGCCCCTTAACGGGGGATAGCAATCAGCCCCAGCATTTT. Its translation is CASPLTGDSNQPQHF.

The V call is TRBV5-4, the J call TRBJ1-2; no definite D call. Germline values: CDR1 SGHNT, CDR2 YYREEE (reference sequence). With 2 bases removed from V and 5 bases from J, the gap between germline ends came to 16 bases. This CDR3 is 15 amino acids long. The DNA of the CDR3 is TGTGCCAGCAGCTTCCGGGGAACCCGAGGTTATGGCTACACCTTC. Translated: CASSFRGTRGYGYTF.

The genes are TRBV6-5 and TRBJ2-5, with 13 nucleotides matching TRBD2. The ends lost 6 bases at V and 5 bases at J; junction bases unmatched: 6. CDR1 and CDR2 from the germline V gene are MNHEY and SVGAGI. The length of the CDR3 is 15 residues. This CDR3 is CASSSGLAGTETQYF. CDR3 nucleotide sequence: TGTGCCAGCAGCTCGGGACTAGCGGGGACCGAGACCCAGTACTTC.

V and J are TRBV7-3 and TRBJ2-5; D not certain. The V and J ends lost 5 bases and 5 bases respectively, with 12 bases between them. The germline gives CDR1 SGHTA, CDR2 FQGTGA. This CDR3 has 13 residues. CDR3 DNA sequence: TGTGCCAGCAGCCTCCGTTATGAGGAGACCCAGTACTTC. Its translation is CASSLRYEETQYF.

V and J are TRBV2 and TRBJ2-3, with 10 bases that match TRBD1. The CDR3 sequence is 15 residues long. J gave up 4 bases and V 5 bases, and 6 bases lay outside the gene matches. Germline CDR1 and CDR2: SNHLY and FYNNEI. For the CDR3, the DNA is TGTGCCAGCAGTTTAGGGACAGGGGTTGCAGATACGCAGTATTTT. Translation gives CASSLGTGVADTQYF.

This clone was observed a handful of times. The chain has TRBV6-1 and TRBJ1-2, with TRBD1 matching 8 bases. Germline CDR1 reads MNHNS; CDR2 reads SASEGT. The ends lost 6 bases at V and 3 bases at J; junction bases unmatched: 3. The CDR3 runs 13 residues. CDR3 DNA: TGTGCCAGCAGGTTACAGGGGGACTATGGCTACACCTTC. Translation: CASRLQGDYGYTF.

This clone was recorded once. V is TRBV5-6 and J is TRBJ2-5, with D maybe TRBD2 (6 bases). V was shortened by 4 bases and J by 4 bases, with 14 bases between the two germline ends. The V gene's germline CDR1 is SGHDT and CDR2 YYEEEE. CDR3 length equals 14 residues. DNA for the CDR3: TGTGCCAGCAGCCGGGCGGGGAGAGGAGAGACCCAGTACTTC. It is translated as CASSRAGRGETQYF.

This chain uses TRBV4-1 with TRBJ2-5, with 7 bases fitting TRBD1. Germline V CDR1 and CDR2: MGHRA, YSYEKL. This CDR3 spans 14 amino acids. J lost 5 bases, V lost 0 bases, and 3 bases had no gene match. The CDR3 reads CASSQDIQGETQYF. In DNA, the CDR3 is TGCGCCAGCAGCCAAGATATACAGGGGGAGACCCAGTACTTC.

A single count supports this clone. The V and J genes are TRBV11-2 and TRBJ1-2; 8 bases are a match to TRBD1. Germline values: CDR1 SGHAT, CDR2 FQNNGV. Germline trimming cut 2 bases from V and 8 bases from J; bases unmatched to any gene: 10. CDR3 length equals 15 residues. In DNA form, the CDR3 reads TGTGCCAGCAGCTTAAACTCGGGACAGGCGGGGGGCTACACCTTC. This codes for CASSLNSGQAGGYTF. Looking up the rest from reference TRBV11-2 and TRBJ1-2 gives the full variable domain: EAGVAQSPRYKIIEKRQSVAFWCNPISGHATLYWYQQILGQGPKLLIQFQNNGVVDDSQLPKDRFSAERLKGVDSTLKIQPAKLEDSAVYLCASSLNSGQAGGYTFGSGTRLTVV.